This T cell receptor beta chain was recorded in a study of blood T cells in healthy people across ages. The ends were cut back, 0 bases at V and 8 bases at J, with 14 bases in the middle. This CDR3 is built from 14 residues. Germline CDR1 and CDR2: SGHRS and YFSETQ. Donors were systemically healthy Caucasian individuals from Russia aged 6 to 90 years. Through a sample-barcoded 5' primer and a J-beta primer mix, a second PCR was run for roughly 6 to 11 cycles. One entry per CDR3 protein results from TCRdb running MiXCR on the 5' RACE reads. Seen here are under 1,100,000 distinct CDR3 sequences, roughly a quarter observed once, and the top ten hold approximately 0.79%. In addition, the sample was reused for a study of T cells of mothers and their children. From that report: Over 9.5 million reads per mother and about 3 million per child were obtained.

This TCR was recovered from a girl aged 2-10 years in good health. Sequencing was carried out using blood. The chain links TRBV5-1 to TRBJ1-2, with D possibly being TRBD1 (6 bases). The CDR3 bases are TGCGCCAGCAGCTTGGATTCCAGGGGTACGGGCTACACCTTC. It specifies CASSLDSRGTGYTF.